These 29 T cell receptor beta chains share one sample of origin, sequenced in a study of T cells in Graves' hyperthyroidism and ophthalmopathy. It was RNA transcripts that yielded the amplified TCR beta CDR3 regions. HTBI primers were the set used in a first-round RT-PCR of the TCR CDR3. TCRdb fed the multiplex PCR reads into MiXCR, producing one record per CDR3 protein. The profile covers nearly 750,000 distinct CDR3 sequences, with approximately 36% appearing a single time and less than 35% taken by the ten largest. Source material: blood. The receptors derive from a woman in her thirties or forties with Graves' hyperthyroidism.

Remarks on this clonotype: Germline and junction disagree at one end, which may indicate a read error. This rearrangement joins TRBV12-3 or TRBV12-4 to TRBJ2-7, with TRBD1 matching 12 bases. There are 15 residues in the CDR3. In DNA, the CDR3 is TGTGCCAGCGGGGGCCGGGGACAGGGGGCAGAAGAGCGGTACTTC. Translation: CASGGRGQGAEERYF.

This clonotype was counted many times. This sequence joins TRBV20-1 and TRBJ2-7; no reliable D call. Trimming took 6 bases from V and 6 from J, leaving 12 bases between them. CDR3 length equals 11 residues. The V gene's germline CDR1 is DFQATT and CDR2 SNEGSKA (reference sequence). DNA of the CDR3: TGCAGTGCGTACCACCTCGCCGAGCAGTACTTC. It yields the protein CSAYHLAEQYF.

V gene TRBV15 combines with J gene TRBJ2-3; D not resolved. The germline V and J ends were trimmed by 0 bases and 14 bases, with 15 bases remaining between them. The CDR3 spans 13 residues. Germline V gives CDR1 LNHNV, CDR2 YYDKDF (reference sequence). In DNA form, the CDR3 reads TGTGCCACCAGCAGAGATCACGGGTACCTAGGGTATTTT. Protein product: CATSRDHGYLGYF.

V gene TRBV6-6 combines with J gene TRBJ2-5; 9 bases agree with TRBD2. The trim removed 2 bases at V and 2 bases at J, leaving 12 bases unmatched. This CDR3 is 18 amino acids long. Per the germline V gene, CDR1 is MNHNY and CDR2 is SVGAGI (reference sequence). The CDR3 DNA is TGTGCCAGCAGTTACCCCCCGGCCGGCACTAGCGGGCAAGAGACCCAGTACTTC. This translates into CASSYPPAGTSGQETQYF.

The chain uses TRBV12-3 or TRBV12-4 and TRBJ1-2; D remains unclear. Deletions cut 1 base from V and 8 bases from J, with 11 bases between. There are 13 residues in the CDR3. The CDR3 is CASSLGLAGGYTF. CDR3 in DNA: TGTGCCAGCAGTTTAGGACTAGCGGGGGGCTACACCTTC.

This rearrangement joins TRBV15 to TRBJ2-1; tentatively, D is TRBD2 (5 bases). This CDR3 comprises 16 residues. Germline values: CDR1 LNHNV, CDR2 YYDKDF (reference sequence). The germline V and J ends were trimmed by 0 bases and 2 bases, with 11 bases remaining between them. CDR3 amino acids: CATSRDLWRAYNEQFF. In DNA, the CDR3 is TGTGCCACCAGCAGAGATCTTTGGCGGGCCTACAATGAGCAGTTCTTC.

This clonotype appeared many times. The rearrangement uses TRBV19 and TRBJ2-7; D ambiguous. CDR3 length: 13 amino acids. Germline loops: CDR1 LNHDA, CDR2 SQIVND (reference sequence). V was cut by 2 bases and J by 3 bases, with 8 bases left in between. For the CDR3, the DNA is TGTGCCAGTAGTATAAGAATGGACTACGAGCAGTACTTC. It translates to CASSIRMDYEQYF.

The J gene is TRBJ1-2, the V gene TRBV6-5; possibly TRBD1 for D (5 bases). This CDR3 contains 15 residues. V lost 5 bases to trimming and J lost 5 bases, with 18 bases between them. Germline values: CDR1 MNHEY, CDR2 SVGAGI. CDR3 protein: CASSPWRDANYGYTF. CDR3 bases: TGTGCCAGCAGTCCTTGGCGGGACGCCAATTATGGCTACACCTTC.

Turning to this clonotype: Just one base apart from a much larger clone, this may be a read error. The chain combines TRBV6-4 with TRBJ1-5, with D possibly being TRBD1 (5 bases). Germline CDR1 is MRHNA and CDR2 is SNTAGT. V was cut by 5 bases and J by 3 bases, with 14 bases left in between. CDR3 length equals 15 residues. This chain's CDR3 is CASSYRGRDNQPQHF. For the CDR3, the DNA is TGTGCCAGCAGTTACCGGGGCAGGGACAATCAGCCCCAGCATTTT.

Points on this clonotype: Sequence at one end of the junction differs from germline and may be a read error. The V gene is TRBV10-3, the J gene TRBJ1-2; 10 bases are shared with TRBD1. The CDR3 is 16 amino acids. Germline V gene sequence: CDR1 ENHRY, CDR2 SYGVKD. CDR3 DNA sequence: TGTGCCAGCAGTTTAACCCTCTCTGACAGGGGGCAGGGCTACACCTTC. Encoded protein: CASSLTLSDRGQGYTF.

The chain is built from TRBV11-2 and TRBJ2-7, with 8 nucleotides matching TRBD1. V shed 6 bases, J shed 3 bases, and the junction held 10 bases outside the gene matches. Germline CDR1 is SGHAT and CDR2 is FQNNGV. CDR3 size: 15 residues. CDR3 DNA sequence: TGTGCCAGCAGTCAGACCTGGGACAGGAACTACGAGCAGTACTTC. Protein: CASSQTWDRNYEQYF.

Here the CDR3 DNA reads TGCAGTGCTGGGACTAGCGGGAGTGAGACCCAGTACTTC. Protein sequence: CSAGTSGSETQYF. The chain combines TRBV20-1 with TRBJ2-5; 14 bases are shared with TRBD2. The CDR3 is 13 residues long. Germline V lookup: CDR1 DFQATT, CDR2 SNEGSKA (reference sequence). The ends lost 5 bases at V and 5 bases at J; junction bases unmatched: 1.

This chain uses TRBV10-2 with TRBJ2-7; D is perhaps TRBD1 (7 bases). Germline values: CDR1 WSHSY, CDR2 SAAADI. Trimming removed 2 bases from V and 5 bases from J, with 10 bases in between. The CDR3 runs 13 residues. The CDR3, as DNA: TGCGCCAGCAGTGAGCAGGGGGGCGACGAGCAGTACTTC. Translating gives CASSEQGGDEQYF.

This clonotype was detected a few times. The V call is TRBV6-5, the J call TRBJ1-5; TRBD1 is a possible D gene (6 bases). CDR3 length: 14 residues. Germline values: CDR1 MNHEY, CDR2 SVGAGI. The V end lost 6 bases, the J end lost 0 bases, and 9 bases lay between the germline ends. The CDR3: CASSYRVSNQPQHF. The CDR3 bases are TGTGCCAGCAGCTACAGGGTTAGCAATCAGCCCCAGCATTTT.

This clonotype turned up a few times. The rearrangement links TRBV6-6 to TRBJ1-2; 9 bases align to TRBD1. CDR3 length: 15 amino acids. V trimming: 2 bases; J trimming: 2 bases; junction bases outside the gene matches: 3. The germline CDR1 and CDR2 sequences are MNHNY and SVGAGI (reference sequence). The DNA of the CDR3 is TGTGCCAGCAGTTACGGGACAGGGATGAACTATGGCTACACCTTC. Encoded protein: CASSYGTGMNYGYTF.

Ten or more counts support this clonotype. J is TRBJ1-2 and V is TRBV12-3 or TRBV12-4, with D tentatively TRBD1 (5 bases). The CDR3 has 13 amino acids. The V and J ends lost 6 bases and 7 bases respectively, with 15 bases between them. DNA for the CDR3: TGTGCCAGCAGCTTGAACCAGGGCTTTGGCTACACCTTC. Translating gives CASSLNQGFGYTF.

The V call is TRBV4-3, the J call TRBJ1-2, with a weak D call TRBD1 (6 bases). The CDR3 runs 18 residues. With 0 bases removed from V and 9 bases from J, the gap between germline ends came to 26 bases. CDR1 is LGHNA and CDR2 is YSLEER in the germline V gene. Here the CDR3 reads CASSQDLYGARGARSYTF. CDR3 DNA sequence: TGCGCCAGCAGCCAAGATCTTTACGGCGCAAGGGGGGCGCGAAGCTACACCTTC.

The rearrangement joins TRBV12-3 or TRBV12-4 to TRBJ1-2, with TRBD1 identical over 7 bases. There are 16 residues in the CDR3. Unmatched junction bases numbered 15, after V lost 6 bases and J lost 5 bases. The CDR3 DNA follows: TGTGCCAGCAGCCTCCCAGAGATGACAGGGCGGTATGGCTACACCTTC. The encoded protein is CASSLPEMTGRYGYTF.

This clonotype was found many times. The genes are TRBV7-6 and TRBJ1-2, with 7 bases that match TRBD1. CDR1 and CDR2 (germline): SGHVS, FNYEAQ. Trimming took 4 bases from V and 4 from J; bases not matched to a gene: 3. This CDR3 has 13 residues. DNA for the CDR3: TGTGCCAGCAGCTCCGGGACAGCCTATGGCTACACCTTC. Amino acid sequence: CASSSGTAYGYTF.

In its sample, this clonotype was seen many times. The rearrangement uses TRBV10-3 and TRBJ1-1, with a tentative D call TRBD1 (6 bases). The CDR3 length is 13 residues. Germline V gene lookup returns CDR1 ENHRY and CDR2 SYGVKD. The CDR3 region has the DNA TGTGCAGCCGGGAGGGGGTCGGAGACTGAAGCTTTCTTT. Its translation: CAAGRGSETEAFF.

The J gene is TRBJ2-3, the V gene TRBV7-2; D is undetermined. The CDR3 runs 15 residues. With 3 bases removed from V and 0 bases from J, the gap between germline ends came to 10 bases. Germline V gene sequence: CDR1 SGHTA, CDR2 FQGNSA. Here the CDR3 DNA reads TGTGCCAGCAGCTTCGGACGTACTAGCACAGATACGCAGTATTTT. Translated, it gives CASSFGRTSTDTQYF.

V gene TRBV5-1 combines with J gene TRBJ2-5; 7 bases are a match to TRBD1. The germline CDR1 and CDR2 sequences are SGHRS and YFSETQ. The CDR3 consists of 16 residues. V shed 1 base, J shed 0 bases, and the junction held 6 bases outside the gene matches. The chain's CDR3 is CASSLYDGTDQETQYF. In DNA form, the CDR3 reads TGCGCCAGCAGCTTGTATGATGGGACAGACCAAGAGACCCAGTACTTC.

This clonotype has only a few counts. V usage is TRBV25-1 and J usage is TRBJ2-3; D gene unclear. Germline V gene lookup returns CDR1 MGHDK and CDR2 SYGVNS. Trimming cost V 1 base and J 4 bases, with 6 bases left between them. This CDR3 contains 13 residues. The CDR3 DNA reads TGTGCCAGCAGTGAATTAGGCGCAGATACGCAGTATTTT. It yields the protein CASSELGADTQYF.

This clonotype was counted between two and nine times. The chain carries TRBV5-1 and TRBJ1-3, with a possible D match to TRBD1 (6 bases). Trimming removed 1 base from V and 4 bases from J, with 15 bases in between. The germline CDR1 and CDR2 sequences are SGHRS and YFSETQ. CDR3 length: 16 amino acids. CDR3 sequence (DNA): TGCGCCAGCAGCTTGCTGGGCAGGGGCTCAGGAAACACCATATATTTT. Residues: CASSLLGRGSGNTIYF.

There are many counts of this clonotype. The rearrangement uses TRBV24-1 and TRBJ2-7; D uncertain. V lost 1 base and J lost 3, with 6 bases in between. The CDR3 consists of 13 residues. Germline lookup yields CDR1 KGHDR and CDR2 SFDVKD. CDR3 protein: CATSDFLGYEQYF. In DNA form, the CDR3 reads TGTGCCACCAGTGATTTCCTCGGCTACGAGCAGTACTTC.

The chain carries TRBV7-2 and TRBJ2-2, with D unclear. The CDR3 is made up of 15 amino acids. The V and J ends lost 2 bases and 5 bases respectively, with 12 bases between them. Germline assignment: CDR1 SGHTA and CDR2 FQGNSA. CDR3 protein: CASSLFDLETGELFF. In DNA form, the CDR3 reads TGTGCCAGCAGCTTATTCGATTTGGAAACCGGGGAGCTGTTTTTT. Based on the CDR3 plus reference TRBV7-2 and TRBJ2-2, the full variable domain is GAGVSQSPSNKVTEKGKDVELRCDPISGHTALYWYRQSLGQGLEFLIYFQGNSAPDKSGLPSDRFSAERTGGSVSTLTIQRTQQEDSAVYLCASSLFDLETGELFFGEGSRLTVL.

This rearrangement joins TRBV6-5 to TRBJ1-6, with D perhaps matching TRBD1 (6 bases). V lost 5 bases, J lost 10 bases, and 9 bases lay in between. Germline CDR1 and CDR2: MNHEY and SVGAGI. The CDR3 runs 12 residues. CDR3 sequence (DNA): TGTGCCAGCAGTAAGGGACAATCACCCCTCCACTTT. It encodes CASSKGQSPLHF.

This clonotype was observed many times. The chain joins TRBV5-1 to TRBJ1-5; D not certain. CDR3 size: 15 residues. The germline V and J ends were trimmed by 0 bases and 4 bases, with 11 bases remaining between them. CDR1 is SGHRS and CDR2 is YFSETQ in the germline V gene. The CDR3 loop is CASSLDSDGNQPQHF. Written as DNA, the CDR3 is TGCGCCAGCAGCTTGGACAGTGATGGGAATCAGCCCCAGCATTTT.

This clonotype has only a few counts. V usage is TRBV4-3 and J usage is TRBJ2-2; D is possibly TRBD2 (6 bases). This CDR3 region has 16 residues. Trimming took 1 base from V and 7 from J, leaving 16 bases between them. In germline, CDR1 is LGHNA, CDR2 YSLEER. In DNA form, the CDR3 reads TGCGCCAGCAGCCAAGGCTGGGGGGTAAACTTCGGGGAGCTGTTTTTT. This gives the protein CASSQGWGVNFGELFF.